The 24 T cell receptor beta chains given below trace back to one sample, sequenced in a study of T cells after yellow fever vaccination (dated by TCRdb to between 2018 and 2021). Receptor libraries were prepared by 5' RACE. Sequencing used an Illumina HiSeq 2500. The raw public reads went through TCRdb reprocessing: fastp at Q25, MiXCR clone calling, in-frame beta chains kept. Every distinct CDR3 protein forms one entry, paired with its most common genes and DNA. The sample profile shows tens of thousands of distinct CDR3 sequences; 8% to 11% of them were found once. Clones ranked in the top ten supply more than 10% of the sample. According to the study, the label for this sample's treatment or condition signals: live attenuated yellow fever vaccine strain. This specimen was PBMCs, either bulk or a sorted T-cell subset (CD4+, CD8+, memory, or dextramer-sorted; not recorded which), taken approximately 15 days after the first yellow fever vaccination. The receptors originated from a man between 18 and 29 years old who received the YFV17D yellow fever vaccine.

In the case of this clonotype: Possible read error: a much larger clone is one base away. This chain's CDR3 is CASSPPGHGRKTQYF. DNA of the CDR3: TGTGCCAGCAGTCCACCGGGACATGGCAGGAAGACCCAGTACTTC. The chain links TRBV6-2 or TRBV6-3 to TRBJ2-5, with D possibly matching TRBD1 (6 bases). Germline CDR1 reads MNHEY; CDR2 reads SVGEGT. Trimming removed 5 bases at V and 6 bases at J, with 19 bases between. The CDR3 runs 15 residues.

This clonotype came up many times. The CDR3 is CATSESGADTQYF. The CDR3 DNA reads TGTGCCACCAGTGAGTCAGGGGCAGATACGCAGTATTTT. The V gene is TRBV24-1, the J gene TRBJ2-3; a possible D gene is TRBD1 (6 bases). Germline V gene sequence: CDR1 KGHDR, CDR2 SFDVKD. The CDR3 is 13 residues long. The ends were cut back, 4 bases at V and 4 bases at J, with 8 bases in the middle.

This clonotype was recorded a few times. The J gene is TRBJ1-6, the V gene TRBV5-5, with D perhaps matching TRBD1 (5 bases). The V and J ends lost 7 bases and 5 bases respectively, with 13 bases between them. CDR1 and CDR2 (germline): SGHKS, YYEKEE (reference sequence). The CDR3 spans 14 residues. The CDR3 region is CASRPGTNNSPLHF. The CDR3 DNA reads as TGTGCCAGCCGGCCTGGGACGAATAATTCACCCCTCCACTTT. Full variable domain (rest looked up from reference TRBV5-5 and TRBJ1-6): DAGVTQSPTHLIKTRGQQVTLRCSPISGHKSVSWYQQVLGQGPQFIFQYYEKEERGRGNFPDRFSARQFPNYSSELNVNALLLGDSALYLCASRPGTNNSPLHFGNGTRLTVT.

Ten or more counts support this clonotype. This chain uses TRBV20-1 with TRBJ2-5; tentatively, D is TRBD2 (6 bases). Per germline, CDR1 DFQATT and CDR2 SNEGSKA (reference sequence). This CDR3 spans 14 amino acids. V was clipped by 3 bases and J by 2 bases, with 13 bases between them. The CDR3 coding sequence is TGCAGTGCTAGCCCCCTAGCGTTTCAAGAGACCCAGTACTTC. The encoded protein is CSASPLAFQETQYF.

This clonotype was detected many times. The rearrangement links TRBV5-1 to TRBJ2-3, with 8 bases identical to TRBD1. V was pared by 2 bases and J by 4 bases, with 3 bases of the junction left unmatched. There are 14 residues in the CDR3. Germline values: CDR1 SGHRS, CDR2 YFSETQ. The CDR3: CASSLGTGSDTQYF. CDR3 sequence (DNA): TGCGCCAGCAGCTTAGGGACAGGCTCAGATACGCAGTATTTT.

This clonotype was recorded once. Since a much larger clone is just one base distant, this may be a read error. The chain combines TRBV10-3 with TRBJ2-7; maybe TRBD1 (5 bases). Germline assignment: CDR1 ENHRY and CDR2 SYGVKD. Trimming cost V 3 bases and J 1 base, with 10 bases left between them. The CDR3 spans 14 residues. CDR3 loop: CAISELDRSYEQYF. The CDR3 DNA reads as TGTGCCATCAGTGAACTCGACAGATCCTACGAGCAGTACTTC.

This clonotype was observed a few times. The chain carries TRBV28 and TRBJ2-3; TRBD1 matches at 8 bases. This CDR3 has 15 residues. V gave up 6 bases and J gave up 2 bases; unmatched junction bases: 7. The germline CDR1 and CDR2 sequences are MDHEN and SYDVKM. The CDR3 loop is CASSLRTGYTDTQYF. The CDR3 nucleotides are TGTGCCAGCAGCCTACGGACAGGGTACACAGATACGCAGTATTTT.

This clonotype was observed at least ten times. CDR3 amino acids: CASSLWFGTGFTGELFF. The CDR3 DNA is TGTGCCAGCAGCTTGTGGTTCGGGACTGGTTTTACCGGGGAGCTGTTTTTT. The chain carries TRBV5-6 and TRBJ2-2; possibly TRBD2 for D (6 bases). The CDR3 is 17 residues long. The V and J ends lost 1 base and 5 bases respectively, with 18 bases between them. Germline V gene lookup returns CDR1 SGHDT and CDR2 YYEEEE.

This clonotype was counted ten times or more. Written as DNA, the CDR3 is TGTGCCAGCTCACCAAGGAGGGGTGAGCAGTTCTTC. Translation: CASSPRRGEQFF. The rearrangement links TRBV18 to TRBJ2-1; TRBD2 might be the D (6 bases). The V end was cut by 2 bases, the J end by 9 bases, with 8 bases between. Germline V gene sequence: CDR1 KGHSH, CDR2 LQKENI. The CDR3 totals 12 residues.

As DNA, the CDR3 is TGTGCCAGCAGAACCTCGCTCGTAGGGGACACTGAAGCTTTCTTT. Its protein product is CASRTSLVGDTEAFF. The V and J genes are TRBV6-1 and TRBJ1-1; D may be TRBD1 (5 bases). Germline assignment: CDR1 MNHNS and CDR2 SASEGT. The CDR3 covers 15 residues. Trimming stripped 6 bases from V and 3 bases from J, with 17 bases between.

This clonotype was counted many times. The gene calls are TRBV20-1 and TRBJ1-2; 7 bases fit TRBD1. Germline V CDR1 and CDR2: DFQATT, SNEGSKA (reference sequence). CDR3 length: 15 residues. The ends lost 0 bases at V and 2 bases at J; junction bases unmatched: 6. The CDR3 DNA follows: TGCAGTGCTAGAGATTCGGCCAGGGGGAACTATGGCTACACCTTC. It yields the protein CSARDSARGNYGYTF.

Comments on this clonotype: It may be a read error: a sequence one base away is much more abundant. The rearrangement joins TRBV7-2 to TRBJ2-7, with 7 nucleotides matching TRBD2. Germline values: CDR1 SGHTA, CDR2 FQGNSA. Trimming cost V 3 bases and J 5 bases; bases outside gene matches: 7. The CDR3 covers 14 residues. CDR3 sequence reads: CASSFERGTNEQYF. The CDR3 DNA sequence: TGTGCCAGCAGCTTCGAGCGGGGTACTAACGAGCAGTACTTC.

This chain uses TRBV7-2 with TRBJ2-1; 7 bases agree with TRBD1. Germline-derived CDR1 and CDR2 are SGHTA and FQGNSA. The V and J ends lost 1 base and 8 bases, in that order; junction bases with no gene match: 5. This CDR3 is built from 14 residues. This CDR3 is CASSLGDSCDEQFF. The DNA for the CDR3 is TGTGCCAGCAGCTTAGGGGACAGTTGTGATGAGCAGTTCTTC.

This clonotype was seen at least ten times. The chain combines TRBV7-9 with TRBJ2-7; tentatively, D is TRBD1 (6 bases). Germline V gives CDR1 SEHNR, CDR2 FQNEAQ (reference sequence). V was pared by 1 base and J by 8 bases, with 12 bases between. CDR3 length: 13 residues. The CDR3 is CASSLDGGVKQYV. The CDR3 DNA reads TGTGCCAGCAGCTTAGATGGGGGCGTGAAGCAGTACGTC.

The sample holds many counts of this clonotype. J is TRBJ1-5 and V is TRBV2, with D unclear. This CDR3 has 14 residues. Germline-derived CDR1 and CDR2 are SNHLY and FYNNEI. Trimming took 3 bases from V and 1 from J, leaving 7 bases between them. CDR3 sequence reads: CASSDSTSNQPQHF. The CDR3 region has the DNA TGTGCCAGCAGTGATTCAACAAGCAATCAGCCCCAGCATTTT.

This clonotype came up many times. In DNA form, the CDR3 reads TGTGCCAGCACCTCACCGGGGGGAGGAGAGACCCAGTACTTC. Translation gives CASTSPGGGETQYF. This sequence joins TRBV6-1 and TRBJ2-5; 7 nucleotides line up with TRBD2. This CDR3 region has 14 residues. The ends lost 7 bases at V and 4 bases at J; junction bases unmatched: 9. Germline CDR1 reads MNHNS; CDR2 reads SASEGT.

Comment on this clonotype: A much larger clone lies one base from this, so it may be a read error. The V call is TRBV4-1, the J call TRBJ1-6; D is unresolved. CDR1 is MGHRA and CDR2 is YSYEKL in the germline V gene. The CDR3 contains 12 residues. The CDR3 loop is CASSRENSPLNF. The CDR3 coding sequence is TGCGCCAGCAGCCGAGAAAATTCACCCCTCAACTTT.

There are many counts of this clonotype. The V and J genes are TRBV5-1 and TRBJ2-1, with TRBD1 identical over 7 bases. This CDR3 spans 15 amino acids. Trimming at V came to 7 bases and at J to 3 bases, leaving 10 bases not matched to a gene. Germline V gene lookup returns CDR1 SGHRS and CDR2 YFSETQ. For the CDR3, the DNA is TGCGCCAGCGGCCGGGACAGCAGGTACTACAATGAGCAGTTCTTC. Protein: CASGRDSRYYNEQFF.

This clonotype was recorded at least ten times. V and J are TRBV20-1 and TRBJ1-1; D remains unclear. V was cut by 3 bases and J by 10 bases, with 9 bases left in between. The V gene's germline CDR1 is DFQATT and CDR2 SNEGSKA (reference sequence). The CDR3 runs 10 residues. The CDR3 here is CSARREVAFF. The CDR3 DNA reads as TGCAGTGCTAGGAGGGAGGTAGCTTTCTTT.

This clonotype was counted many times. The chain uses TRBV3-1 and TRBJ1-3; D call uncertain. Germline-derived CDR1 and CDR2 are LGHDT and YNNKEL (reference sequence). This CDR3 has 14 amino acids. Trimming cost V 2 bases and J 0 bases, with 5 bases left between them. The CDR3 DNA reads TGTGCCAGCAGCCAAACGAGCTCTGGAAACACCATATATTTT. Translation gives CASSQTSSGNTIYF. Filled out from reference TRBV3-1 and TRBJ1-3, the complete variable domain reads DTAVSQTPKYLVTQMGNDKSIKCEQNLGHDTMYWYKQDSKKFLKIMFSYNNKELIINETVPNRFSPKSPDKAHLNLHINSLELGDSAVYFCASSQTSSGNTIYFGEGSWLTVV.

Regarding this clonotype: This may arise from a read error, as a much more abundant clone is one base away. The chain joins TRBV7-3 to TRBJ2-3; 12 bases line up with TRBD2. This CDR3 has 14 amino acids. CDR1 and CDR2 from the germline V gene are SGHTA and FQGTGA. V trimming: 5 bases; J trimming: 4 bases; junction bases outside the gene matches: 1. CDR3 bases: TGTGCCAGCAGCCCTAGCGGGGGGGCAGATACGCAGTATTTT. This codes for CASSPSGGADTQYF.

In this sample, this clonotype turned up a few times. The gene calls are TRBV20-1 and TRBJ2-7; no reliable D call. The V gene's germline CDR1 is DFQATT and CDR2 SNEGSKA (reference sequence). This CDR3 is 13 amino acids long. Trimming pared 2 bases from V and 3 bases from J, leaving 11 bases between. The CDR3 loop is CSARSVLSYEQYF. As DNA, the CDR3 is TGCAGTGCTAGAAGCGTCCTTAGCTACGAGCAGTACTTC.

This clonotype was detected many times. This chain uses TRBV12-3 or TRBV12-4 with TRBJ1-2, with a possible D match to TRBD1 (6 bases). This CDR3 comprises 14 residues. Trimming took 5 bases from V and 0 from J, leaving 10 bases between them. The CDR3 spells CASSAGQANYGYTF. The CDR3 bases are TGTGCCAGCAGTGCGGGACAAGCTAACTATGGCTACACCTTC.

This clonotype has a count of ten or more. V usage is TRBV4-3 and J usage is TRBJ2-5; unclear D gene. CDR1 and CDR2 (germline): LGHNA, YSLEER. V was pared by 0 bases and J by 5 bases, with 16 bases between. The CDR3 has 16 amino acids. The CDR3 nucleotides are TGCGCCAGCAGCCAAGATAGTGGCCTAGTCGGCGAGACCCAGTACTTC. It codes for CASSQDSGLVGETQYF.